The next 30 T cell receptor beta chains were all read from a single sample in a study of radiation and T cells in renal cell carcinoma. Sequenced by immunoSEQ multiplex PCR; TCRdb stores in-frame clones only, minus some. The repertoire holds more than 100,000 clones, roughly 91% seen once, with about 5% in the top ten. Specified time point: blood 2 weeks post-SBRT. The treatment here: 15 Gy SBRT to primary tumor, nephrectomy 4 weeks later. The specimen was blood, collected from a patient whose treatment included radiotherapy and nephrectomy. The origin of the receptors is a woman in her 70s with renal cell carcinoma.

J is TRBJ2-6 and V is TRBV11-2, with unresolved D. Trimming left V 1 base short and J 0 bases short, with 10 bases between. There are 17 residues in the CDR3. CDR1 and CDR2 from the germline V gene are SGHAT and FQNNGV. The CDR3 reads CASSLGGDPSGANVLTF. The CDR3 DNA sequence: TGTGCCAGCAGCTTAGGAGGTGACCCCTCTGGGGCCAACGTCCTGACTTTC.

The J gene is TRBJ1-4, the V gene TRBV5-1, with TRBD1 identical over 8 bases. The CDR3 has 16 residues. The junction had 7 bases not matched to a gene; V was cut back by 2 bases and J by 4 bases. CDR1 and CDR2 (germline): SGHRS, YFSETQ. The CDR3: CASSFSRGRGNEKLFF. The DNA for the CDR3 is TGCGCCAGCAGCTTCTCCAGGGGGCGCGGTAATGAAAAACTGTTTTTT.

CDR3 region: CASRGQGGTGELFF. The DNA of the CDR3 is TGTGCCAGCAGGGGACAGGGGGGGACCGGGGAGCTGTTTTTT. The chain has TRBV28 and TRBJ2-2; 11 bases line up with TRBD1. V shed 6 bases, J shed 5 bases, and the junction held 2 bases outside the gene matches. Germline V gene data show CDR1 as MDHEN and CDR2 as SYDVKM. CDR3 length: 14 residues.

V and J are TRBV19 and TRBJ1-2; TRBD1 aligns across 8 bases. This CDR3 spans 15 amino acids. Germline V gene lookup returns CDR1 LNHDA and CDR2 SQIVND (reference sequence). Germline trimming cut 6 bases from V and 7 bases from J; bases unmatched to any gene: 13. The CDR3 reads CASRPGTGAGGGYTF. CDR3 DNA sequence: TGTGCCAGTAGGCCCGGGACAGGCGCCGGGGGTGGCTACACCTTC.

This chain uses TRBV7-2 with TRBJ1-1, with D unclear. Germline lookup yields CDR1 SGHTA and CDR2 FQGNSA. The CDR3 covers 16 residues. Deletions cut 1 base from V and 4 bases from J, with 16 bases between. CDR3 in amino acids: CASSLEGRSLGTEAFF. CDR3 DNA: TGTGCCAGCAGCTTAGAGGGCAGGTCTTTGGGCACTGAAGCTTTCTTT. Supplemented by reference TRBV7-2 and TRBJ1-1, the full variable domain reads GAGVSQSPSNKVTEKGKDVELRCDPISGHTALYWYRQSLGQGLEFLIYFQGNSAPDKSGLPSDRFSAERTGGSVSTLTIQRTQQEDSAVYLCASSLEGRSLGTEAFFGQGTRLTVV.

This chain connects TRBV6-1 to TRBJ1-5; TRBD1 aligns across 8 bases. Germline CDR1 reads MNHNS; CDR2 reads SASEGT. CDR3 length: 15 residues. Trimming at V came to 2 bases and at J to 4 bases, leaving 4 bases not matched to a gene. CDR3: CASSENRGWNQPQHF. CDR3 DNA sequence: TGTGCCAGCAGTGAAAACAGGGGGTGGAATCAGCCCCAGCATTTT.

This chain uses TRBV5-1 with TRBJ2-1; D uncertain. V was shortened by 4 bases and J by 1 base, with 9 bases between the two germline ends. The germline CDR1 and CDR2 sequences are SGHRS and YFSETQ. The CDR3 covers 14 residues. CDR3 in amino acids: CASSPEYSYNEQFF. As DNA, the CDR3 is TGCGCCAGCAGCCCGGAGTATTCCTACAATGAGCAGTTCTTC.

V usage is TRBV6-5 and J usage is TRBJ1-3, with a tentative D call TRBD1 (6 bases). V was clipped by 5 bases and J by 0 bases, with 11 bases between them. Germline CDR1 reads MNHEY; CDR2 reads SVGAGI. The CDR3 runs to 15 residues. Here the CDR3 reads CASSTTGHSGNTIYF. In DNA form, the CDR3 reads TGTGCCAGCAGTACGACAGGCCACTCTGGAAACACCATATATTTT.

The rearrangement joins TRBV6-5 to TRBJ1-2, with TRBD1 as a possible D gene (6 bases). V lost 5 bases, J lost 7 bases, and 11 bases lay in between. Germline CDR1 and CDR2: MNHEY and SVGAGI. There are 12 residues in the CDR3. The CDR3, as DNA: TGTGCCAGCAGTACAGGGAATGGTGGCTACACCTTC. As protein: CASSTGNGGYTF.

The chain couples TRBV19 to TRBJ1-2; 7 bases map to TRBD1. Losses at the gene ends were 11 bases for V and 6 bases for J; bases not matched to a gene: 9. The CDR3 consists of 12 residues. Germline values: CDR1 LNHDA, CDR2 SQIVND (reference sequence). The CDR3 sequence: CARLWQGDGYTF. CDR3 nucleotides: TGTGCCCGACTTTGGCAGGGGGATGGCTACACCTTC. The complete variable domain, with remaining parts taken from reference TRBV19 and TRBJ1-2, reads DGGITQSPKYLFRKEGQNVTLSCEQNLNHDAMYWYRQDPGQGLRLIYYSQIVNDFQKGDIAEGYSVSREKKESFPLTVTSAQKNPTAFYLCARLWQGDGYTFGSGTRLTVV.

The chain has TRBV9 and TRBJ2-5; maybe TRBD2 (8 bases). The germline V gene has CDR1 SGDLS and CDR2 YYNGEE. The CDR3 is 16 amino acids. V was shortened by 3 bases and J by 5 bases, with 20 bases between the two germline ends. Here the CDR3 DNA reads TGTGCCAGCAGCGCAGGGGGTCCCCGGGAGGGGGAGACCCAGTACTTC. As protein: CASSAGGPREGETQYF. Drawing the rest from reference TRBV9 and TRBJ2-5, the complete variable domain is DSGVTQTPKHLITATGQRVTLRCSPRSGDLSVYWYQQSLDQGLQFLIQYYNGEERAKGNILERFSAQQFPDLHSELNLSSLELGDSALYFCASSAGGPREGETQYFGPGTRLLVL.

V gene TRBV6-6 combines with J gene TRBJ1-2, with 8 bases that match TRBD1. The CDR3 covers 13 residues. CDR1 is MNHNY, CDR2 SVGAGI, per germline (reference sequence). V dropped 9 bases and J dropped 4; count of bases not matched to a gene: 7. In nucleotides, the CDR3 is TGTGCCAGTTTACAGGGGGTGAGCTATGGCTACACCTTC. It is translated as CASLQGVSYGYTF.

The chain joins TRBV9 to TRBJ1-3; 9 bases map to TRBD1. This CDR3 is 17 amino acids long. Trimming removed 4 bases from V and 0 bases from J; junction bases left unmatched: 8. Germline CDR1 and CDR2: SGDLS and YYNGEE. The CDR3 sequence is CASSSDPTGGSGNTIYF. The CDR3 region has the DNA TGTGCCAGCAGCTCAGATCCGACAGGGGGCTCTGGAAACACCATATATTTT.

This clone occurred a few times. This rearrangement joins TRBV5-1 to TRBJ2-7; D might be TRBD1 (6 bases). V dropped 0 bases and J dropped 2 bases, with 9 bases sitting between them. CDR1 and CDR2 (germline): SGHRS, YFSETQ. CDR3 length: 14 residues. CDR3 in amino acids: CASSLGNRAYEQYF. The CDR3 DNA reads as TGCGCCAGCAGCTTGGGCAACAGGGCCTACGAGCAGTACTTC.

The rearrangement links TRBV28 to TRBJ2-7, with 7 bases identical to TRBD1. Losses at the gene ends were 8 bases for V and 5 bases for J; bases not matched to a gene: 9. This CDR3 contains 13 residues. Germline CDR1 is MDHEN and CDR2 is SYDVKM. The DNA of the CDR3 is TGTGCCAGCCTCCTTGGGACAGTCAACGAGCAGTACTTC. Translation: CASLLGTVNEQYF.

This rearrangement joins TRBV6-5 to TRBJ2-2; the D is unclear. CDR1 and CDR2 from the germline V gene are MNHEY and SVGAGI. V was cut by 6 bases and J by 8 bases, with 7 bases left in between. The CDR3 spans 11 residues. CDR3 amino acids: CASRRQGELFF. As DNA, the CDR3 is TGTGCCAGCAGGCGCCAAGGGGAGCTGTTTTTT.

The chain joins TRBV28 to TRBJ2-7, with D possibly being TRBD2 (6 bases). V shed 11 bases and J shed 2 bases, with 13 bases lying between them. CDR3 length equals 12 residues. The V gene's germline CDR1 is MDHEN and CDR2 SYDVKM. This CDR3 reads CASRGGPYEQYF. The DNA for the CDR3 is TGTGCCTCTCGGGGAGGCCCCTACGAGCAGTACTTC.

The genes are TRBV6-5 and TRBJ1-1; possibly TRBD1 for D (5 bases). The V gene lost 3 bases and the J gene lost 6 bases, with 14 bases spanning the gap. The CDR3 covers 14 residues. Germline assignment: CDR1 MNHEY and CDR2 SVGAGI. The CDR3 loop reads CASSYQDTGAEAFF. The CDR3, as DNA: TGTGCCAGCAGTTATCAAGACACGGGGGCTGAAGCTTTCTTT.

The chain couples TRBV11-3 to TRBJ2-1; D might be TRBD1 (6 bases). V was clipped by 5 bases and J by 5 bases, with 13 bases between them. The CDR3 covers 14 residues. Germline V gene data show CDR1 as SGHNT and CDR2 as YENEEA. The CDR3 spells CASSPGQWNNEQFF. CDR3 bases: TGTGCCAGCAGCCCCGGACAGTGGAACAATGAGCAGTTCTTC.

This CDR3 is CASSVAGQGVGDEKLFF. CDR3 bases: TGTGCCAGCAGCGTAGCCGGACAGGGGGTTGGAGATGAAAAACTGTTTTTT. V is TRBV9 and J is TRBJ1-4, with 10 bases identical to TRBD1. The V gene's germline CDR1 is SGDLS and CDR2 YYNGEE. The CDR3 has 17 residues. The junction had 8 bases not matched to a gene; V was cut back by 0 bases and J by 6 bases.

The rearrangement links TRBV5-4 to TRBJ1-4, with D perhaps matching TRBD1 (5 bases). V was trimmed by 4 bases and J by 3 bases, leaving 16 bases between them. Germline values: CDR1 SGHNT, CDR2 YYREEE (reference sequence). This CDR3 has 16 amino acids. The CDR3 DNA reads TGTGCCAGCAGCCGAAAATCAGGGTCCCCTAATGAAAAACTGTTTTTT. The encoded protein is CASSRKSGSPNEKLFF.

The chain joins TRBV7-3 to TRBJ1-6; 10 nucleotides align to TRBD1. CDR3 length: 14 amino acids. Germline loops: CDR1 SGHTA, CDR2 FQGTGA. V dropped 6 bases and J dropped 9; count of bases not matched to a gene: 5. CDR3: CASSLGQGGSPLHF. The CDR3 DNA follows: TGTGCCAGCAGTCTCGGACAGGGGGGTTCACCCCTCCACTTT.

The chain is built from TRBV15 and TRBJ1-6; D might be TRBD1 (5 bases). CDR1 LNHNV and CDR2 YYDKDF come from the germline V gene (reference sequence). The CDR3 loop spans 17 amino acids. Trimming shortened V by 1 base and J by 7 bases, and 17 bases separated the two germline ends. CDR3 bases: TGTGCCACCAGCAGAGGGGGTCAGGGCGGAGGGAATTCACCCCTCCACTTT. The encoded protein is CATSRGGQGGGNSPLHF.

The V call is TRBV6-4, the J call TRBJ2-3; D is undetermined. V dropped 0 bases and J dropped 4 bases, with 11 bases sitting between them. Germline V gene data show CDR1 as MRHNA and CDR2 as SNTAGT. The CDR3 is 15 amino acids. The CDR3 loop is CASSDSGGRADTQYF. The DNA of the CDR3 is TGTGCCAGCAGTGACTCAGGTGGTAGGGCAGATACGCAGTATTTT.

In nucleotides, the CDR3 is TGCGCCAGCAGCTTGGCCAAACCGGAAGGGCAGTACTTC. Its protein product is CASSLAKPEGQYF. The V gene is TRBV5-1, the J gene TRBJ2-7; D gene ambiguous. The V end was cut by 0 bases, the J end by 9 bases, with 13 bases between. The CDR3 runs 13 residues. Germline lookup yields CDR1 SGHRS and CDR2 YFSETQ.

This clone appeared a few times. The chain recombines TRBV7-9 with TRBJ1-6; tentative D call: TRBD1 (6 bases). Germline values: CDR1 SEHNR, CDR2 FQNEAQ (reference sequence). This CDR3 region has 14 residues. V lost 4 bases and J lost 5, with 9 bases in between. For the CDR3, the DNA is TGTGCCAGCAGCTCGGACAGCAATAATTCACCCCTCCACTTT. Translation: CASSSDSNNSPLHF.

A single count supports this clone. This chain joins TRBV7-9 and TRBJ1-6; D gene uncertain. Trimming removed 1 base at V and 8 bases at J, with 0 bases between. The germline gives CDR1 SEHNR, CDR2 FQNEAQ (reference sequence). This CDR3 region has 11 residues. This chain's CDR3 is CASSLDSPLHF. The CDR3 nucleotides are TGTGCCAGCAGCTTAGATTCACCCCTCCACTTT.

V gene TRBV5-6 combines with J gene TRBJ2-7, with D possibly being TRBD1 or TRBD2 (5 bases each). This CDR3 spans 15 amino acids. Trimming removed 4 bases at V and 6 bases at J, with 20 bases between. Germline V lookup: CDR1 SGHDT, CDR2 YYEEEE. The CDR3 loop reads CASSVRDEGLLEQYF. Written as DNA, the CDR3 is TGTGCCAGCAGCGTACGGGACGAAGGACTCCTCGAGCAGTACTTC.

The rearrangement links TRBV27 to TRBJ2-1; maybe TRBD1 (6 bases). Trimming pared 5 bases from V and 4 bases from J, leaving 15 bases between. This CDR3 has 15 amino acids. Looked up from germline, CDR1 is MNHEY and CDR2 is SMNVEV (reference sequence). For the CDR3, the DNA is TGTGCCAGCAGTGACCGGGACAACACTTACAATGAGCAGTTCTTC. Amino acid sequence: CASSDRDNTYNEQFF.

This chain connects TRBV15 to TRBJ1-5; 7 nucleotides match TRBD1. The CDR3 runs 15 residues. CDR1 is LNHNV and CDR2 is YYDKDF in the germline V gene (reference sequence). The J segment lost 5 bases and the V segment lost 5 bases, leaving 9 bases of the junction unmatched. In nucleotides, the CDR3 is TGTGCCACCAGCGGCTTGGGACAGAGGGATCAGCCCCAGCATTTT. This codes for CATSGLGQRDQPQHF.